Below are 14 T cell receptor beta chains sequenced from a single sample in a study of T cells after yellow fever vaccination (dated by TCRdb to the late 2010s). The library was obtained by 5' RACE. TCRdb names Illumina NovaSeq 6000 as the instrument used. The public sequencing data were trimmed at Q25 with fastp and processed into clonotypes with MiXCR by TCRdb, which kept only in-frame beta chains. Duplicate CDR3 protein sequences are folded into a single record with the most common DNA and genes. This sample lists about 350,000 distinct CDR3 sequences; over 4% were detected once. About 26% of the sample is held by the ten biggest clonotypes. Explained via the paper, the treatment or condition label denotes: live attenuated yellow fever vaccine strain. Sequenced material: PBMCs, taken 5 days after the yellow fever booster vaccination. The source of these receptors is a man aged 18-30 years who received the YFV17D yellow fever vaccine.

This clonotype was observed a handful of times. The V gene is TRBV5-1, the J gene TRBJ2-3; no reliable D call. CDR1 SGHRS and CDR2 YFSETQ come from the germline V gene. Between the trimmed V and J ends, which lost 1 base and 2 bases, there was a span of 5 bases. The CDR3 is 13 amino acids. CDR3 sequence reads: CASSLWLTDTQYF. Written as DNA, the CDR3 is TGCGCCAGCAGCTTGTGGCTCACAGATACGCAGTATTTT. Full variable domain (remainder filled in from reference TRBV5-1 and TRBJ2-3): KAGVTQTPRYLIKTRGQQVTLSCSPISGHRSVSWYQQTPGQGLQFLFEYFSETQRNKGNFPGRFSGRQFSNSRSEMNVSTLELGDSALYLCASSLWLTDTQYFGPGTRLTVL.

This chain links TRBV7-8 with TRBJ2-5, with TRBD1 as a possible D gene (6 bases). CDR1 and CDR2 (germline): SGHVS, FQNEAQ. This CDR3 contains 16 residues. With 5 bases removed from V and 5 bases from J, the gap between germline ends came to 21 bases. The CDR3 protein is CASSLTGLRPGETQYF. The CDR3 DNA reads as TGTGCCAGCAGCCTTACAGGGTTGCGCCCTGGGGAGACCCAGTACTTC.

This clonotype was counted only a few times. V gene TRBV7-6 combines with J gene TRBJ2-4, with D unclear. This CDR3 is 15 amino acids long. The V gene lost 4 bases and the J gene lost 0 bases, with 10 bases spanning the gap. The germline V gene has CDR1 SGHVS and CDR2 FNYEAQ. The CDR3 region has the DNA TGTGCCAGCAGCTCCGGTTACCTAGCCAAAAACATTCAGTACTTC. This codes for CASSSGYLAKNIQYF.

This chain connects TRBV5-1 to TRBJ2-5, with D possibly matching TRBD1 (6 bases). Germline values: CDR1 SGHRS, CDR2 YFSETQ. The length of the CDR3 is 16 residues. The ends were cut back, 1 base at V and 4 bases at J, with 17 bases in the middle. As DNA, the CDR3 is TGCGCCAGCAGCTTGTCGGTAGGGGGAATCGGAGAGACCCAGTACTTC. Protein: CASSLSVGGIGETQYF.

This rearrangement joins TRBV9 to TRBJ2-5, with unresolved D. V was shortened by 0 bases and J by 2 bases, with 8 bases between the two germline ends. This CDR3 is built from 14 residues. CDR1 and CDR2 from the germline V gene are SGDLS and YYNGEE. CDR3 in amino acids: CASSVEDGQETQYF. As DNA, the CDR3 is TGTGCCAGCAGCGTAGAGGACGGTCAAGAGACCCAGTACTTC.

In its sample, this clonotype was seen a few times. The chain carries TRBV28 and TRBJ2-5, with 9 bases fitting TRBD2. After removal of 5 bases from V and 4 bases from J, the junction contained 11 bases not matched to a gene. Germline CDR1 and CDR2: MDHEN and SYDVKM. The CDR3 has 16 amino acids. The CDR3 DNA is TGTGCCAGCAGTACGGGGCTAGCGGGGCCCCCAGAGACCCAGTACTTC. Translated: CASSTGLAGPPETQYF.

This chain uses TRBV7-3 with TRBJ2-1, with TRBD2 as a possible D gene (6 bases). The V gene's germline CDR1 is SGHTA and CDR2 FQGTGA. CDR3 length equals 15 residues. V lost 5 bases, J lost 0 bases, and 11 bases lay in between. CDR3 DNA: TGTGCCAGCAGCATCGGGAGCAGCTCCTACAATGAGCAGTTCTTC. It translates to CASSIGSSSYNEQFF.

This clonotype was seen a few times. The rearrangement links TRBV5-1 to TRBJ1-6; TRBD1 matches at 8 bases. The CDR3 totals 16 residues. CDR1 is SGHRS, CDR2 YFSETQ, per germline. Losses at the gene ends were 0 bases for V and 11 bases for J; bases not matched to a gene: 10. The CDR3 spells CASSLALAGGPAPLHF. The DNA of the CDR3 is TGCGCCAGCAGCTTGGCCTTGGCAGGGGGCCCCGCACCCCTCCACTTT.

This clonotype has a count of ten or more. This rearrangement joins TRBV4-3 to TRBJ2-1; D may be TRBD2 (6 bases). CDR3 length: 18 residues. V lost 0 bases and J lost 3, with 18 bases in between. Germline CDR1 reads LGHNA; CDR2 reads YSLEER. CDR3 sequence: CASSQDPAGTGDYNEQFF. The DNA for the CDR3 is TGCGCCAGCAGCCAAGACCCAGCCGGGACGGGGGACTACAATGAGCAGTTCTTC.

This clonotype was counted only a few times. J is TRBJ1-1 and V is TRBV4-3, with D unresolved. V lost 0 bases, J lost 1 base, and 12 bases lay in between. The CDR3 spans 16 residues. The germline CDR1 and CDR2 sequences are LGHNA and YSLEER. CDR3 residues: CASSQERVRRNTEAFF. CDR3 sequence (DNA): TGCGCCAGCAGCCAAGAGAGGGTTAGGAGGAACACTGAAGCTTTCTTT.

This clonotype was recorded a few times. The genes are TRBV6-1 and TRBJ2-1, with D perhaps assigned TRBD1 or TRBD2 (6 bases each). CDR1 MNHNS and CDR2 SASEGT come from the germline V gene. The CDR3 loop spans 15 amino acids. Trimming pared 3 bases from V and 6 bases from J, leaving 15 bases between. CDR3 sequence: CASSDPTRGGNEQFF. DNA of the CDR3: TGTGCCAGCAGTGACCCGACTAGAGGGGGCAATGAGCAGTTCTTC.

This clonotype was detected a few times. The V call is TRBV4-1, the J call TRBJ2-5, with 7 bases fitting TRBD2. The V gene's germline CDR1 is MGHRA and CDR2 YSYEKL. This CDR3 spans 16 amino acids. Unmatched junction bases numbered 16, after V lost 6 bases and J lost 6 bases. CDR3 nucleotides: TGCGCCAGCAGTCACCTTTCCGGGGCTAGCGGAAAGACCCAGTACTTC. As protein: CASSHLSGASGKTQYF.

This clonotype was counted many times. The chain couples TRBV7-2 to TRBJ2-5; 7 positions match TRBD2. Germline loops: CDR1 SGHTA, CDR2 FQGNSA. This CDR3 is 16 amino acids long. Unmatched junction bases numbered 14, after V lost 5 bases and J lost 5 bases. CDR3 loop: CASSPSVAGVGETQYF. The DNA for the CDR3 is TGTGCCAGCAGCCCGTCCGTGGCGGGGGTTGGGGAGACCCAGTACTTC.

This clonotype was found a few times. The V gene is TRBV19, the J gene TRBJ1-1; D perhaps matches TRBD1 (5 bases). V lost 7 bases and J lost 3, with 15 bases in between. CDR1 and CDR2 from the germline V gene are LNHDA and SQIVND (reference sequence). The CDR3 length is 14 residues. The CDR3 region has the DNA TGTGCCAGTACCCCGGGACGTGGCTACACTGAAGCTTTCTTT. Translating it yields CASTPGRGYTEAFF.